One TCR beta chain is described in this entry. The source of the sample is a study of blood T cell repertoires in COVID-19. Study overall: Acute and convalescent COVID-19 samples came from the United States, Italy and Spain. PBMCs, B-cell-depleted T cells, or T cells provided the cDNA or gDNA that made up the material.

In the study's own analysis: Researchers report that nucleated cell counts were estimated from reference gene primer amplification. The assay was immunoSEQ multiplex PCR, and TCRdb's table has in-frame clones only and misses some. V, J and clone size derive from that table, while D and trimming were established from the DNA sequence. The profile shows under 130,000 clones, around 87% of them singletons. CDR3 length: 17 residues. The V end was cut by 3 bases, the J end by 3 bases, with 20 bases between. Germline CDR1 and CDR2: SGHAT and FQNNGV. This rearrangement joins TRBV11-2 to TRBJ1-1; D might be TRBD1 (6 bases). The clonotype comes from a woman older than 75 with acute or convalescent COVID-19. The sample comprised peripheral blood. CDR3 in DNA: TGTGCCAGCAGCTTCGGGCGGTGGGGGGGCGCGGACACTGAAGCTTTCTTT. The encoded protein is CASSFGRWGGADTEAFF.